A single sample gave rise to the 24 T cell receptor beta chains below, sequenced in a study of metastatic and nonmetastatic thyroid tumors. None of the patients had undergone any treatment ahead of thyroid surgery. TCRdb reprocessed the PCR reads via MiXCR. The sample gives 7,500 to 10,000 clones, 20% to 30% of which show up once; roughly 13% is in the top ten. Sample: adjacent normal tissue. All receptors derive from a female donor with papillary thyroid cancer or a benign thyroid nodule (not recorded which). Some clones in this sample may be carry-over from other donors' samples.

This clone was detected only a few times. Additional DNA sequences in this sample encode the identical CDR3. The chain is built from TRBV5-4 and TRBJ1-2; no definite D call. V shed 1 base and J shed 3 bases, with 1 base lying between them. Germline V gives CDR1 SGHNT, CDR2 YYREEE (reference sequence). This CDR3 has 11 residues. CDR3 region: CASSLYYGYTF. The DNA of the CDR3 is TGTGCCAGCAGCTTGTACTATGGCTACACCTTC.

This clone is judged medium-sized. The sample has other DNA sequences that encode this CDR3 too. The rearrangement joins TRBV5-5 to TRBJ1-3; tentative D call: TRBD1 (5 bases). The germline V gene encodes CDR1 SGHKS and CDR2 YYEKEE (reference sequence). This CDR3 is 12 amino acids long. Trimming removed 2 bases at V and 8 bases at J, with 8 bases between. CDR3 bases: TGTGCCAGCAGCTTCCAGGGAGACACCATATATTTT. Translation gives CASSFQGDTIYF.

In its sample, this clone is medium-sized. The rearrangement links TRBV4-1 to TRBJ1-2; perhaps TRBD1 as D (5 bases). The V and J ends lost 3 bases and 3 bases respectively, with 14 bases between them. Germline assignment: CDR1 MGHRA and CDR2 YSYEKL. The CDR3 extends over 15 amino acids. This CDR3 is CASSHYTGVDYGYTF. The CDR3 nucleotides are TGCGCCAGCAGCCACTATACGGGGGTAGACTATGGCTACACCTTC.

The chain is built from TRBV28 and TRBJ1-4; D ambiguous. The CDR3 runs to 15 residues. The V end was cut by 6 bases, the J end by 0 bases, with 11 bases between. CDR1 and CDR2 from the germline V gene are MDHEN and SYDVKM. The CDR3 nucleotides read TGTGCCAGCAGCCTACCGACCGCAACTAATGAAAAACTGTTTTTT. It encodes CASSLPTATNEKLFF.

This clone was counted only a few times. The V call is TRBV5-1, the J call TRBJ2-1; the D gene could be TRBD1 or TRBD2 (5 bases each). The CDR3 covers 17 residues. The V gene's germline CDR1 is SGHRS and CDR2 YFSETQ. V shed 0 bases and J shed 4 bases, with 17 bases lying between them. CDR3 loop: CASSLEGSFRGYNEQFF. The CDR3 nucleotides read TGCGCCAGCAGCTTGGAGGGGAGTTTTAGGGGATACAATGAGCAGTTCTTC.

The chain is built from TRBV7-2 and TRBJ2-7; D ambiguous. The CDR3 has 13 residues. The V end was cut by 3 bases, the J end by 0 bases, with 6 bases between. Germline CDR1 reads SGHTA; CDR2 reads FQGNSA. The CDR3 is CASSFSSSYEQYF. CDR3 in DNA: TGTGCCAGCAGCTTCTCTAGCTCCTACGAGCAGTACTTC. Using reference TRBV7-2 and TRBJ2-7 for the parts outside the CDR3, the full variable domain is GAGVSQSPSNKVTEKGKDVELRCDPISGHTALYWYRQSLGQGLEFLIYFQGNSAPDKSGLPSDRFSAERTGGSVSTLTIQRTQQEDSAVYLCASSFSSSYEQYFGPGTRLTVT.

In its sample, this clone was seen many times. V usage is TRBV4-1 and J usage is TRBJ2-7; D is unclear. The V gene lost 0 bases and the J gene lost 3 bases, with 12 bases spanning the gap. The germline V gene has CDR1 MGHRA and CDR2 YSYEKL. CDR3 length: 15 residues. CDR3 loop: CASSQERRTFYEQYF. The CDR3 nucleotides are TGCGCCAGCAGCCAAGAAAGGCGGACCTTCTACGAGCAGTACTTC.

This clone was seen repeatedly, ten times or more. The chain uses TRBV9 and TRBJ1-2; D unclear. V was cut by 4 bases and J by 7 bases, with 11 bases left in between. CDR1 and CDR2 from the germline V gene are SGDLS and YYNGEE. The CDR3 has 12 amino acids. CDR3 region: CASSQEDGGYTF. CDR3 bases: TGTGCCAGCAGCCAAGAGGACGGTGGCTACACCTTC.

The chain has TRBV28 and TRBJ1-2, with 9 bases identical to TRBD1. Germline lookup yields CDR1 MDHEN and CDR2 SYDVKM. Trimming took 3 bases from V and 3 from J; bases not matched to a gene: 2. The CDR3 is made up of 14 amino acids. The CDR3 nucleotides read TGTGCCAGCAGTTTCGGGACAGGGCACTATGGCTACACCTTC. Amino acids: CASSFGTGHYGYTF.

V and J are TRBV12-3 or TRBV12-4 and TRBJ2-3; D is perhaps TRBD1 (7 bases). The CDR3 extends over 16 amino acids. The ends were cut back, 3 bases at V and 2 bases at J, with 15 bases in the middle. CDR3 nucleotides: TGTGCCAGCAGTTTGGGCAGGGGGGCCCTCACAGATACGCAGTATTTT. Translated: CASSLGRGALTDTQYF.

A remark on this clone: A junction end diverges from the germline sequence, so it may reflect a read error. The chain uses TRBV3-1 and TRBJ1-2; D is perhaps TRBD1 (6 bases). Germline V lookup: CDR1 LGHDT, CDR2 YNNKEL (reference sequence). The CDR3 covers 15 residues. The CDR3 DNA reads as TGTGCCAGCAGACAAGACGCTCAGGGGAGCTATGGCTACACCTTC. Its translation is CASRQDAQGSYGYTF.

This clone was counted only a few times. This chain links TRBV6-1 with TRBJ2-5; 8 positions agree with TRBD2. Looked up from germline, CDR1 is MNHNS and CDR2 is SASEGT. This CDR3 contains 18 residues. After removal of 2 bases from V and 2 bases from J, the junction contained 13 bases not matched to a gene. CDR3 residues: CASSENGAGGGLQETQYF. The DNA for the CDR3 is TGTGCCAGCAGTGAAAACGGCGCGGGGGGTGGCCTACAAGAGACCCAGTACTTC.

In this sample, this clone is medium-sized (0.01 to 0.1%). The same CDR3 arises from other DNA sequences in this sample as well. This chain joins TRBV10-1 and TRBJ2-1; unclear D gene. Trimming took 5 bases from V and 12 from J, leaving 17 bases between them. Per germline, CDR1 WNHNN and CDR2 SYGVQD (reference sequence). This CDR3 comprises 13 residues. CDR3 nucleotide sequence: TGCGCCAGCAGTAGTACCTTTGCCGGCGGGCAGTTCTTC. Its translation is CASSSTFAGGQFF.

This clone was counted at least ten times. The gene calls are TRBV7-2 and TRBJ2-3, with 12 nucleotides matching TRBD2. The CDR3 contains 18 residues. CDR1 is SGHTA, CDR2 FQGNSA, per germline. The junction had 5 bases not matched to a gene; V was cut back by 1 base and J by 0 bases. CDR3 coding DNA: TGTGCCAGCAGCTTAGGGCTAGCGGGAGGGCGGAGCACAGATACGCAGTATTTT. Translation: CASSLGLAGGRSTDTQYF.

This clone is judged medium-sized (0.01 to 0.1%). The chain links TRBV27 to TRBJ2-7; TRBD2 matches 12 bases. The CDR3 spans 16 residues. V shed 0 bases and J 5 bases; nucleotides not matched to a gene: 5. Germline CDR1 and CDR2: MNHEY and SMNVEV (reference sequence). CDR3 sequence: CASSLSTSGSLNEQYF. CDR3 nucleotide sequence: TGTGCCAGCAGTTTATCGACTAGCGGGAGTCTTAACGAGCAGTACTTC.

In its sample, this clone is medium-sized. The chain recombines TRBV27 with TRBJ1-2; 9 bases agree with TRBD1. The CDR3 consists of 14 residues. The J segment lost 7 bases and the V segment lost 1 base, leaving 4 bases of the junction unmatched. Germline-derived CDR1 and CDR2 are MNHEY and SMNVEV (reference sequence). CDR3 sequence reads: CASSLLGTGFGYTF. DNA of the CDR3: TGTGCCAGCAGTTTATTAGGGACAGGGTTTGGCTACACCTTC.

By sample fraction, this clone is medium-sized. The J gene is TRBJ1-2, the V gene TRBV3-1, with 10 nucleotides matching TRBD1. Trimming cost V 4 bases and J 8 bases; bases outside gene matches: 4. CDR3 size: 13 residues. Germline V gene lookup returns CDR1 LGHDT and CDR2 YNNKEL (reference sequence). The chain's CDR3 is CASSPTGGWGYTF. The CDR3, as DNA: TGTGCCAGCAGCCCGACAGGGGGCTGGGGCTACACCTTC. Based on the CDR3 plus reference TRBV3-1 and TRBJ1-2, the full variable domain is DTAVSQTPKYLVTQMGNDKSIKCEQNLGHDTMYWYKQDSKKFLKIMFSYNNKELIINETVPNRFSPKSPDKAHLNLHINSLELGDSAVYFCASSPTGGWGYTFGSGTRLTVV.

The table lists this clone with many counts. Being one base from a much bigger clone, this may be a read error. Other DNA sequences in the sample encode the same CDR3. J is TRBJ2-4 and V is TRBV6-5, with a tentative D call TRBD2 (5 bases). The germline CDR1 and CDR2 sequences are MNHEY and SVGAGI. CDR3 size: 17 residues. CDR3 sequence reads: CASSYSIPLLAKNIQYF. For the CDR3, the DNA is TGTGCCAGCAGTTACTCGATACCCTTGCTAGCCAAAAATATTCAGTACTTC.

This clone rates as medium-sized (0.01 to 0.1%). This chain uses TRBV28 with TRBJ1-3; D gene ambiguous. This CDR3 comprises 16 residues. Germline V lookup: CDR1 MDHEN, CDR2 SYDVKM. Trimming shortened V by 5 bases and J by 3 bases, and 17 bases separated the two germline ends. The DNA of the CDR3 is TGTGCCAGCAGTCCCTTCACGAGGGTGGGTGGAAACACCATATATTTT. It yields the protein CASSPFTRVGGNTIYF.

As regards this clone: Its ends do not fully match the called genes, so a read error is possible. This chain joins TRBV6-1 and TRBJ2-1, with D possibly being TRBD1 (5 bases). The germline CDR1 and CDR2 sequences are MNHNS and SASEGT. The CDR3 is 16 residues long. CDR3 residues: CASSSYGQAVDNEKFF. CDR3 nucleotide sequence: TGTGCCAGCAGCTCCTATGGACAAGCTGTTGACAATGAGAAGTTCTTC.

This clone was seen only a few times. V and J are TRBV6-4 and TRBJ2-7, with TRBD2 identical over 8 bases. This CDR3 region has 15 residues. Looked up from germline, CDR1 is MRHNA and CDR2 is SNTAGT. The J segment lost 3 bases and the V segment lost 8 bases, leaving 12 bases of the junction unmatched. CDR3 sequence (DNA): TGTGCCAGCCAGCCCCCGGGACTAGGCCACTACGAGCAGTACTTC. It encodes CASQPPGLGHYEQYF.

This clone is medium-sized by share. The rearrangement joins TRBV5-6 to TRBJ2-3, with 11 bases matching TRBD2. Losses at the gene ends were 4 bases for V and 5 bases for J; bases not matched to a gene: 3. The CDR3 length is 14 residues. From germline, CDR1 is SGHDT and CDR2 YYEEEE. As DNA, the CDR3 is TGTGCCAGCAGCCCTGGGACTAGCGGAGATACGCAGTATTTT. This encodes CASSPGTSGDTQYF.

A few counts support this clone. This rearrangement joins TRBV6-6 to TRBJ1-2, with D uncertain. V was pared by 6 bases and J by 0 bases, with 23 bases between. The CDR3 totals 18 residues. Germline CDR1 and CDR2: MNHNY and SVGAGI (reference sequence). The chain's CDR3 is CASSPRSLPTYPNYGYTF. The CDR3 nucleotides read TGTGCCAGCAGCCCCCGGTCCCTCCCGACTTATCCTAACTATGGCTACACCTTC.

This clone turned up a few times. The chain recombines TRBV6-1 with TRBJ1-5; D unresolved. CDR1 and CDR2 (germline): MNHNS, SASEGT. The CDR3 has 15 amino acids. V shed 5 bases and J shed 6 bases, with 17 bases lying between them. CDR3 nucleotide sequence: TGTGCCAGCAGTATCCTTTCCGATTGGGGTCAGCCCCAGCATTTT. As protein: CASSILSDWGQPQHF.